This passage covers 15 T cell receptor beta chains from one sample sequenced in a study of T cells in Graves' hyperthyroidism and ophthalmopathy. The source material, RNA transcripts, was used to amplify TCR beta CDR3 regions. The HTBI primer set was used in a first-round RT-PCR of the TCR CDR3. Each CDR3 protein gets one entry after TCRdb re-called the multiplex PCR reads with MiXCR. This table has a few hundred thousand distinct CDR3 sequences, roughly 25% appearing once. What was sequenced was blood. These TCRs come from a middle-aged man with Graves' hyperthyroidism.

The chain joins TRBV6-1 to TRBJ2-7, with D maybe TRBD2 (5 bases). V lost 4 bases and J 0 bases, leaving 13 bases between the germline ends. The CDR3 runs to 15 residues. Germline V gene data show CDR1 as MNHNS and CDR2 as SASEGT. The CDR3 reads CASSGPETNSYEQYF. CDR3 DNA sequence: TGTGCCAGCAGTGGTCCGGAGACTAACTCCTACGAGCAGTACTTC.

This clonotype showed up many times. The J gene is TRBJ2-7, the V gene TRBV11-2; D remains ambiguous. CDR3 length: 12 amino acids. V was cut by 4 bases and J by 3 bases, with 7 bases left in between. The germline V gene encodes CDR1 SGHAT and CDR2 FQNNGV. CDR3 DNA: TGTGCCAGCAGCTCCTCTCTCTACGAGCAGTACTTC. Encoded protein: CASSSSLYEQYF.

The genes are TRBV6-6 and TRBJ1-2; maybe TRBD1 (5 bases). Trimming took off 2 bases at V and 8 bases at J, with 12 bases between the two ends. CDR1 MNHNY and CDR2 SVGAGI come from the germline V gene (reference sequence). CDR3 size: 13 residues. The CDR3 DNA reads as TGTGCCAGCAGTTACAACGGAGGGGTAGGCTACACCTTC. This translates into CASSYNGGVGYTF.

This clonotype showed up just once. The gene calls are TRBV27 and TRBJ2-7; the D is unclear. This CDR3 has 11 residues. The germline CDR1 and CDR2 sequences are MNHEY and SMNVEV (reference sequence). The V gene lost 7 bases and the J gene lost 4 bases, with 8 bases spanning the gap. The CDR3 sequence: CASNSGYEQYF. The CDR3 DNA reads TGTGCCAGCAATTCTGGATACGAGCAGTACTTC.

V and J are TRBV18 and TRBJ2-1; perhaps TRBD2 as D (6 bases). V lost 0 bases to trimming and J lost 6 bases, with 12 bases between them. Germline V lookup: CDR1 KGHSH, CDR2 LQKENI. The CDR3 sequence is 15 residues long. The CDR3 sequence: CASSPPGGDGNEQFF. For the CDR3, the DNA is TGTGCCAGCTCACCACCGGGGGGTGATGGCAATGAGCAGTTCTTC.

This clonotype came up a few times. The J gene is TRBJ2-3, the V gene TRBV20-1, with TRBD2 matching 13 bases. J lost 4 bases, V lost 6 bases, and 13 bases had no gene match. There are 17 residues in the CDR3. Looked up from germline, CDR1 is DFQATT and CDR2 is SNEGSKA (reference sequence). CDR3 in amino acids: CSAQSTLLAGGPDTQYF. In DNA, the CDR3 is TGCAGTGCCCAATCGACCTTACTAGCGGGAGGGCCAGATACGCAGTATTTT.

This clonotype was recorded a few times. The chain employs TRBV28 and TRBJ1-5, with D unresolved. V was cut by 8 bases and J by 2 bases, with 7 bases left in between. Germline V gene data show CDR1 as MDHEN and CDR2 as SYDVKM. The CDR3 contains 12 residues. In DNA, the CDR3 is TGTGCCAGCGCTAGCGGCAATCAGCCCCAGCATTTT. Its translation: CASASGNQPQHF.

This clonotype was seen a few times. This chain connects TRBV7-9 to TRBJ2-1; no firm D call. Germline-derived CDR1 and CDR2 are SEHNR and FQNEAQ (reference sequence). Trimming stripped 5 bases from V and 8 bases from J, with 10 bases between. The CDR3 is 12 amino acids. The CDR3 region has the DNA TGTGCCAGCAGCCTCGGTTGGGATGAGCAGTTCTTC. Translation gives CASSLGWDEQFF.

This clonotype was picked up a small number of times. The chain joins TRBV6-5 to TRBJ2-7, with 10 positions matching TRBD2. The CDR3 runs to 18 residues. V lost 0 bases, J lost 3 bases, and 11 bases stayed unmatched. Germline V CDR1 and CDR2: MNHEY, SVGAGI. CDR3 sequence: CASSYSIPKLAGFYEQYF. CDR3 nucleotide sequence: TGTGCCAGCAGTTACTCTATCCCGAAACTAGCGGGATTCTACGAGCAGTACTTC.

The chain links TRBV5-6 to TRBJ1-2; 7 bases agree with TRBD1. CDR1 and CDR2 (germline): SGHDT, YYEEEE. CDR3 length: 15 amino acids. The V segment lost 2 bases and the J segment 3 bases; nucleotides outside the gene matches: 7. CDR3 loop: CASSLRSGGDYGYTF. The CDR3, as DNA: TGTGCCAGCAGCTTACGATCAGGGGGAGACTATGGCTACACCTTC.

The V call is TRBV7-2, the J call TRBJ2-7; D uncertain. The V and J ends lost 4 bases and 2 bases respectively, with 18 bases between them. Germline CDR1 and CDR2: SGHTA and FQGNSA. The CDR3 consists of 16 residues. CDR3 in amino acids: CASSSLYQDPTYEQYF. The CDR3, as DNA: TGTGCCAGCAGCTCCCTGTATCAGGATCCTACCTACGAGCAGTACTTC.

This clonotype was counted at least ten times. V usage is TRBV5-1 and J usage is TRBJ1-1, with 10 bases fitting TRBD1. Trimming at V came to 4 bases and at J to 5 bases, leaving 5 bases not matched to a gene. CDR3 length: 14 amino acids. Germline V CDR1 and CDR2: SGHRS, YFSETQ. The CDR3 DNA reads as TGCGCCAGCAGCGGGGGACAGGGGAGAACTGAAGCTTTCTTT. This gives the protein CASSGGQGRTEAFF.

This chain links TRBV28 with TRBJ2-1; the D is unclear. V was cut by 3 bases and J by 5 bases, with 5 bases left in between. The CDR3 has 12 residues. Germline V gene data show CDR1 as MDHEN and CDR2 as SYDVKM. The CDR3 region has the DNA TGTGCCAGCAGTTTCAGGAACAATGAGCAGTTCTTC. Protein: CASSFRNNEQFF. Based on the CDR3 plus reference TRBV28 and TRBJ2-1, the full variable domain is DVKVTQSSRYLVKRTGEKVFLECVQDMDHENMFWYRQDPGLGLRLIYFSYDVKMKEKGDIPEGYSVSREKKERFSLILESASTNQTSMYLCASSFRNNEQFFGPGTRLTVL.

This clonotype was detected ten times or more. The gene calls are TRBV2 and TRBJ1-1; D ambiguous. Germline CDR1 SNHLY, CDR2 FYNNEI. The CDR3 covers 14 residues. V was shortened by 6 bases and J by 1 base, with 12 bases between the two germline ends. CDR3 in DNA: TGTGCCAGCAGGTACAGCGTGGAGAACACTGAAGCTTTCTTT. It specifies CASRYSVENTEAFF. The entire variable domain, with the rest obtained from reference TRBV2 and TRBJ1-1, is as follows: EPEVTQTPSHQVTQMGQEVILRCVPISNHLYFYWYRQILGQKVEFLVSFYNNEISEKSEIFDDQFSVERPDGSNFTLKIRSTKLEDSAMYFCASRYSVENTEAFFGQGTRLTVV.

The CDR3 nucleotides are TGTGCCAGCAGCCTACGGGGCGGGAGGCGTAACGGGGAGCTGTTTTTT. It specifies CASSLRGGRRNGELFF. The chain combines TRBV14 with TRBJ2-2; TRBD2 matches at 8 bases. V was clipped by 4 bases and J by 7 bases; unmatched bases: 11. The CDR3 spans 16 residues. CDR1 is SGHDN, CDR2 FVKESK, per germline.